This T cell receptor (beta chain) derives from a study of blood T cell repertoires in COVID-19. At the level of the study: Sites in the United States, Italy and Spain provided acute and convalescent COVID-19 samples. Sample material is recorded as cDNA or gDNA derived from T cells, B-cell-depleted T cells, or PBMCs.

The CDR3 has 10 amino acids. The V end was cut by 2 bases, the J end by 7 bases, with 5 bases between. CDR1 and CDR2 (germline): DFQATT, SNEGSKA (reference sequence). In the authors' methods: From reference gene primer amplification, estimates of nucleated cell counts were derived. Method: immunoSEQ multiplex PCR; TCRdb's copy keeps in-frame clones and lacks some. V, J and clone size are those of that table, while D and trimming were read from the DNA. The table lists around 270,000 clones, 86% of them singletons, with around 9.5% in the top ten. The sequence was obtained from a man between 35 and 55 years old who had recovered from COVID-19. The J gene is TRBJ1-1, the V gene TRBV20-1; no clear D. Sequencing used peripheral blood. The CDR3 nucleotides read TGCAGTGCTAGACAGGTTGAAGCTTTCTTT. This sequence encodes CSARQVEAFF.